Listed here is a single TCR beta chain. Its matching antigen is unknown. TCRdb passed the reads through MiXCR, listing each CDR3 protein once. The sample includes around 350,000 distinct CDR3 sequences, around a sixth seen only once; the top ten take about 10%. The CDR3 is 14 amino acids. With 5 bases removed from V and 1 base from J, the gap between germline ends came to 12 bases. Germline CDR1 and CDR2: MNHNS and SASEGT. The data originate from a study of T cell repertoires in cytomegalovirus infection. On the study more broadly: A matching HLA type, together with CMV infection, was signaled by public TCR beta signatures.

Study-level findings and limits: Clonotype analysis showed dominance of the ex vivo response by HLA-C-restricted CMV-specific TCR beta clonotypes. The cumulative frequency of public TCR beta families identified carriers of CMV plus the relevant HLA.

The chain is built from TRBV6-1 and TRBJ2-7; D is unresolved. Source material: PBMCs. This TCR derives from a human donor in good health (CMV status not recorded). Some clones in this sample may be carry-over from other donors' samples. CDR3 sequence (DNA): TGTGCCAGCAGTATACAGATTCATTCCTACGAGCAGTACTTC. Protein: CASSIQIHSYEQYF.